One T cell receptor (beta chain) is described in this entry. The data are from a study of blood T cells in healthy people across ages. J gave up 10 bases and V 2 bases, and 11 bases lay outside the gene matches. The germline CDR1 and CDR2 sequences are MDHEN and SYDVKM. The CDR3 covers 16 residues. For the second PCR, which ran for about 7 to 11 cycles, a sample-barcoded 5' primer and a J-beta primer mix were used. TCRdb called the 5' RACE reads again in MiXCR, with one record for every CDR3 protein. The sample gives about 830,000 distinct CDR3 sequences, around two thirds of which show up once; 25% to 35% is in the top ten.

Sequencing was done on a sample of blood. The V call is TRBV28, the J call TRBJ1-5; 10 bases match TRBD1. This clonotype originated in a young man in good health. The CDR3 sequence: CASSLATGGEGIPQHF. The CDR3 DNA reads TGTGCCAGCAGTTTAGCGACAGGGGGCGAAGGCATTCCCCAGCATTTT. The full variable domain, completed using reference TRBV28 and TRBJ1-5, is DVKVTQSSRYLVKRTGEKVFLECVQDMDHENMFWYRQDPGLGLRLIYFSYDVKMKEKGDIPEGYSVSREKKERFSLILESASTNQTSMYLCASSLATGGEGIPQHFGDGTRLSIL.